Listed below are T cell receptor beta chains from one sample, sequenced in a study of blood T cells in healthy people across ages. Each CDR3 protein is one row after TCRdb ran MiXCR on the 5' RACE reads. The repertoire holds around 1,500,000 distinct CDR3 sequences, roughly 27% seen once, with 7% to 9% in the top ten. Material: blood. These receptor sequences come from a woman in her thirties in good health. Both conserved end residues are part of each CDR3. Fields, in order: V gene, D gene, J gene, clone size, CDR3 DNA, CDR3 protein. A D gene is named only where the DNA matches it firmly. Some rows have no size entry. The others give once, few or many, or a class for an expanded clone.

TRBV27	TRBD2	TRBJ2-7	NA	TGTGCCAGCAGTTCCCGGGGGGGCTACTACAATGAGCAGTACTTC	CASSSRGGYYNEQYF
TRBV7-3	TRBD1	TRBJ2-1	NA	TGTGCCAGCAGCTTAAGAGAGACAGGGGGGAGTGAGCAGTTCTTC	CASSLRETGGSEQFF
TRBV10-1	TRBD1	TRBJ2-3	NA	TGCGCCAGCAGTACAAACACAGGGGAAGATACGCAGTATTTT	CASSTNTGEDTQYF
TRBV12-3/TRBV12-4	NA	TRBJ2-1	NA	TGTGCCAGCAGACCTGGCCTTGACAATGAGCAGTTCTTC	CASRPGLDNEQFF
TRBV2	NA	TRBJ2-7	NA	TGTGCCAGCAGTGAATTTCGGACAGAATACGAGCAGTACTTC	CASSEFRTEYEQYF
TRBV3-1	TRBD2	TRBJ2-1	NA	TGTGCCAGCAGCCAAGGAGCGGGGGGGCCCGGTAATGAGCAGTTCTTC	CASSQGAGGPGNEQFF
TRBV6-4	TRBD1	TRBJ1-5	few	TGTGCCAGCAGTGACTCCACAGGGGTAAATCAGCCCCAGCATTTT	CASSDSTGVNQPQHF
TRBV5-1	NA	TRBJ2-3	NA	TGCGCCAGCAGCTTGCAGGATTCAGATACGCAGTATTTT	CASSLQDSDTQYF
TRBV5-1	NA	TRBJ1-1	NA	TGCGCCAGCAGGCAGGGGAGCCGGGGCACTGAAGCTTTCTTT	CASRQGSRGTEAFF
TRBV9	TRBD2	TRBJ2-4	NA	TGTGCCAGCAGCACCGATACGGGAGGCTACAATGAGCAGTACTTC	CASSTDTGGYNEQYF
TRBV5-5	NA	TRBJ2-3	many	TGTGCCAGCAGCTTGTTGCAAAACACAGATACGCAGTATTTT	CASSLLQNTDTQYF
TRBV5-1	NA	TRBJ1-1	many	TGCGCCAGCAGGCCCCTGGTGGACACTGAAGCTTTCTTT	CASRPLVDTEAFF
TRBV10-3	TRBD2	TRBJ2-7	NA	TGTGCCATCAGCGGACTAGCGGGGGGGGACGAGCAGTACTTC	CAISGLAGGDEQYF
TRBV6-5	NA	TRBJ2-4	NA	TGTGCCAGCAGGGGACAAGCCAAAAACATTCAGTACTTC	CASRGQAKNIQYF
TRBV6-6	TRBD1	TRBJ1-1	few	TGTGCCAGCAGGAGACCCGGGACAGGGCCCACTGAAGCTTTCTTT	CASRRPGTGPTEAFF
TRBV28	NA	TRBJ1-2	NA	TGTGCCAGCAGCTCCACTCGGGGTGGTGATGGCTACACCTTC	CASSSTRGGDGYTF